This record concerns one TCR beta chain sequence. This entry comes from a study of blood T cell repertoires in COVID-19. Looking at the study overall: Acute and convalescent COVID-19 specimens originated in the United States, Italy and Spain.

There are 14 residues in the CDR3. Trimming cost V 1 base and J 0 bases, with 7 bases left between them. Germline CDR1 reads SGHAT; CDR2 reads FQDESV (reference sequence). Original handling: Nucleated cell counts were estimated from reference gene primer amplification. Here immunoSEQ multiplex PCR was the method, and the copy in TCRdb shows in-frame clones only, minus some. V and J calls plus clone size are reproduced from that table; the DNA served to infer D and trimming. This table holds under 300,000 clones, 80% to 90% found once. This chain links TRBV11-1 with TRBJ2-7; no reliable D call. The receptor comes from a woman between 25 and 40 years old with COVID-19, enrolled during active disease. Material: peripheral blood. CDR3 sequence reads: CASSLGAGSYEQYF. The CDR3 coding sequence is TGTGCCAGCAGCTTAGGGGCTGGCTCCTACGAGCAGTACTTC.